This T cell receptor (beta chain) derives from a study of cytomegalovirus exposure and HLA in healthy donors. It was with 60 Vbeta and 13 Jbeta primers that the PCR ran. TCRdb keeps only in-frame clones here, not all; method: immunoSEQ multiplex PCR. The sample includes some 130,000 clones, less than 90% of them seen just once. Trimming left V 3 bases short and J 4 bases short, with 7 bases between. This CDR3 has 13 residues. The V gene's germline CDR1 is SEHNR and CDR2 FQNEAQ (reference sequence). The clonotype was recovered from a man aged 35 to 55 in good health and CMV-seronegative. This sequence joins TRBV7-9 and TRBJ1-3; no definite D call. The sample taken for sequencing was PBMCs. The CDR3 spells CASSFFLGNTIYF. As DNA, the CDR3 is TGTGCCAGCAGCTTTTTCCTGGGAAACACCATATATTTT.